What follows is one T cell receptor (beta chain) and its context. The antigen this receptor binds is unknown. Base qualities are missing; no much larger clone stands one base away. Other DNA sequences in this sample translate to the same CDR3. The data belong to a study of cytomegalovirus exposure and HLA in healthy donors (dated by TCRdb to between 2016 and 2019). About the investigation overall: In an earlier analysis of 450 to 750 of the donors, 276 Gb of sequence data and some 120 million unique TCR beta sequences from roughly 190 million T cells were reported. Around 300 gigabases of sequencing data and approximately 84 million unique TCR sequences were included in an early release covering about 700 HLA-typed donors. Among the roughly 410 genotyped donors, under 90% belonged to the genetic ancestry cluster associated with self-reported Caucasian donors. The study was designed to test whether signatures of past pathogen exposure could be identified by cataloging public T cell receptors. The T cell repertoires of 666 subjects were profiled by immunosequencing and related to cytomegalovirus serostatus. A separate validation cohort of roughly 130 different subjects was used in addition to the roughly 670-subject first cohort. The study combined high-throughput TCR immunosequencing, statistical association of individual TCRs with disease status, and machine learning to predict cytomegalovirus infection status. To study patterns of TCR occurrence, a later analysis re-analyzed previously published TCR beta repertoires from 666 donors and added high-resolution HLA genotyping. The later analysis used no new phenotypic data to find candidate immune exposures, relying instead on TCR beta sequences and their occurrence across donors. To decide whether each TCR beta V gene segment behaved as functional or pseudogenic, an earlier analysis of fewer than 750 of the donors relied on high-throughput TCR beta sequencing. Donor age, sex, ethnicity and CMV serostatus were compiled together with the repertoire data. A later genetic analysis took genome-wide SNP genotypes for about 55% of the 666 donors and used that subset as a discovery cohort. Every discovery cohort repertoire had been produced on one sequencing platform. HLA typing included class I and class II loci at four-digit resolution. Typing coverage differed by locus: A, B, C, DRB1 and DQB1 were typed in about 629-630 donors, DQA1 in approximately 520, DPA1 in roughly 590, and DPB1 in about 450. About five DR-DQ haplotypes were handled as single units for association and clustering because linkage in the cohort was strong. Among 350 to 400 genotyped donors of the cohort, an average of approximately 240,000 unique TCR beta nucleotide sequences were sequenced per donor, roughly a sixth of them non-productive. Overall study results and their limits: Most CMV-associated TCR beta chains appeared to be HLA-restricted in a later analysis, and the HLA associations seemed to be driven largely by CMV exposure. In vitro tests confirmed that three of the cytomegalovirus-associated TCR beta chains recognize cytomegalovirus antigens. Most TCR sequences were seen in very few donors, while some public TCRs were found in many individuals. About 17 rarely observed V segments, including chromosome 9 orphons, were excluded from the earlier analysis of several hundred of the donors because counts were too low. In a later analysis, HLA-associated TCR beta chains were found to be more clonally expanded and to have lower generation probabilities than equally common non-associated chains. Strong co-occurrence of HLA alleles, especially DR and DQ, made assigning TCR associations to individual alleles difficult. Because some donors lacked HLA typing at each locus, the association tests relied only on the typed subset. A further reported finding was that TCR beta sequences accurately predicted the HLA-A and HLA-B alleles for most subjects in the first cohort. The study listed 170 or so TCR beta chains as associated with cytomegalovirus. An earlier analysis of 450 to 750 of the donors showed that most TCR beta V segments appeared in productive rearrangements either about 87% or about 30% of the time, which broadly matched IMGT annotations. A group of highly shared sequence variants was considered likely to be a technical artifact of the sequencing pipeline. In both the original and validation cohorts, the classifier was reported to diagnose cytomegalovirus status with high specificity and sensitivity. According to a later analysis, TCR association rates differed among HLA loci, with DRB1 alleles showing the most associated TCRs and HLA-C alleles showing the fewest. In this cohort, only TCR beta chains were sequenced, and detectable features were limited by the absence of alpha or paired-chain data. For the cohort, immune exposure information was limited to CMV serostatus. The 87-base-pair reads could not distinguish some IMGT-functional V segments, including TRBV6-2 and TRBV6-3, so those segments were excluded. Several of the top co-occurrence clusters appeared to be linked to parvovirus B19, influenza, CMV and Epstein-Barr virus, according to a later analysis. According to a later genetic analysis, donors in an Asian-associated ancestry cluster had fewer N-insertions in productive TCRs than the roughly 670-donor mean. Linkage disequilibrium might explain the correlated functional status among segregating V segments, but an unknown experimental factor could not be excluded. A later genetic analysis associated a missense DCLRE1C variant with V-gene and J-gene trimming of TCR beta chains, and an independent cohort replicated the association. According to the authors, the approach could potentially be generalized to other disease states and immunological phenotypes. At a false discovery rate of 0.05, a later analysis linked some 18,000 TCR beta sequences to specific HLA alleles. Roughly uniform sequencing depth across donors was assumed in presence/absence analyses, although this assumption may not hold.

The cohort consisted of some 670 healthy bone marrow donors. All cohort members were sampled while nominally healthy, although unrecorded immune exposures were likely present. The donor tested CMV seronegative, placing the donor among the roughly 340 seronegative members of the cohort. Each donor provided a peripheral blood sample, and peripheral blood mononuclear cells were used for TCR beta sequencing. Genomic DNA extraction from the blood cell samples was performed with the Qiagen DNeasy Blood Extraction Kit. Library preparation used the immunoSEQ multiplex PCR assay. For the multiplex PCR, a mixture combining 60 forward primers for TCR Vbeta segments and 13 reverse primers for TCR Jbeta segments was used. Amplification of the CDR3 region of rearranged TCR beta genes was performed with a multiplex PCR assay on genomic DNA. The Illumina HiSeq System was used to sequence the amplified TCR beta libraries as 87-base-pair reads. The authors processed their data as follows. A later analysis counted some 80 million unique TCR beta chains across the 640 or so repertoires, and some 11 million of these chains were shared by at least two donors. To remove PCR and sequencing errors, raw reads were error-corrected and collapsed into unique sequences using a nearest-neighbor algorithm that merged closely related sequences. Alignment of CDR3 sequences to IMGT reference sequences was used to assign V, D and J gene segments. For a sequence to be retained, at least a six-nucleotide match to both a V gene segment and a J gene segment was required. A rearrangement was called productive if the CDR3 had no stop codons and remained in frame with V and J, and every other rearrangement was called non-productive. CDR3 was defined according to IMGT convention as the region running from the second conserved V-encoded cysteine to the conserved J-encoded phenylalanine. In an earlier analysis of around 570 of the donors, sequences lacking an unambiguous match to a single V gene segment were excluded. An earlier analysis of 587 of the donors called V segments functional above 56.7% productive rearrangements and segregating when the between-donor standard deviation exceeded 5%. A statistical classification framework was developed to diagnose cytomegalovirus status using the catalog of TCR beta chain sequences. A later analysis assigned V and J genes by comparing TCR nucleotide sequences with IMGT/GENE-DB human TR gene sequences. The TCRdist pipeline was used in a later analysis to assign CDR3 sequences and most-parsimonious VDJ recombination scenarios. In a later analysis, each TCR beta chain was defined by its CDR3 amino acid sequence together with its V-gene family, and reads without a unique V-gene family were excluded. As a way to deal with suspected cross-contamination and a sequencing artifact, a later analysis dropped nearly 600 nucleotide sequences that were highly shared and had low generation probability. In a later analysis, a clonal expansion index was calculated for each public chain from normalized within-repertoire ranks of inferred template counts. In a later analysis, generation probabilities were computed using a VDJ recombination model fitted to out-of-frame rearrangements, and the results were checked against IGoR. Hypergeometric tests were used in a later analysis to score TCR-TCR, TCR-HLA and TCR-CMV co-occurrence, with a repertoire-size bias correction applied to the TCR pairs. A later analysis estimated false discovery rates by permuting HLA or CMV assignments 20 times. In a later analysis, co-occurring TCRs were grouped using DBSCAN, and TCRdist sequence similarity was added for clustering within HLA-allele-positive subsets. Repertoires with fewer than 30,000 or more than 120,000 public chains, plus five repertoires with anomalous nucleotide sharing, were excluded from co-occurrence clustering. What TCRdb holds here is the immuneACCESS table cut down to in-frame rearrangements. Part of the clones is not present; checked against another copy, under half of the missing clones reflect an unresolved V gene, and the others are unexplained. The DNA was the basis for D and trimming; V, J and clone size are from that table. Across this sample there are some 140,000 clones, with 80% seen only once. 2% to 2.5% of the sample is in the top ten clones.

The V end loses 0 bases and the J end loses 3 bases, and a stretch of 6 bases separates them. CDR1 GTSNPN and CDR2 SVGIG are derived from the germline V gene (reference sequence). The CDR3 covers 13 residues, taking in both the cysteine and the phenylalanine. The retained sequence is limited to the CDR3, 39 bases, with the frame set at the first base. The rearranged segments are TRBV30 and TRBJ1-3; the D gene cannot be named for sure. The sequenced sample was PBMCs. The clonotype was recovered from a man aged 25-45 years in good health and CMV-seronegative. The nucleotide sequence is given as TGTGCCTGGAGTGTACTAAGTGGAAACACCATATATTTT. It translates as CAWSVLSGNTIYF. This CDR3, with the reference TRBV30 and TRBJ1-3 proteins standing in past its ends, gives the full variable domain SQTIHQWPATLVQPVGSPLSLECTVEGTSNPNLYWYRQAAGRGLQLLFYSVGIGQISSEVPQNLSASRPQDRQFILSSKKLLLSDSGFYLCAWSVLSGNTIYFGEGSWLTVV.